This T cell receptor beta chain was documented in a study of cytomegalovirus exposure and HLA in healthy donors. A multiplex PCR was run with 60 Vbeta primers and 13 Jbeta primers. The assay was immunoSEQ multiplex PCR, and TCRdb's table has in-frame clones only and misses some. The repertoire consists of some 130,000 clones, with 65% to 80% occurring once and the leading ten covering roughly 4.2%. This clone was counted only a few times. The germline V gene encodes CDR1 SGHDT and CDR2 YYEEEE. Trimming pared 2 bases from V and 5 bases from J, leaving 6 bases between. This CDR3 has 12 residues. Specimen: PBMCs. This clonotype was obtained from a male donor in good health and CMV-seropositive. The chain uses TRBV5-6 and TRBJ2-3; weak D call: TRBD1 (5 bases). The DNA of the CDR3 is TGTGCCAGCAGCTTTCAGGGAGATACGCAGTATTTT. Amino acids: CASSFQGDTQYF. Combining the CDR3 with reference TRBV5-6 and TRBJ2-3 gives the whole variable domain DAGVTQSPTHLIKTRGQQVTLRCSPKSGHDTVSWYQQALGQGPQFIFQYYEEEERQRGNFPDRFSGHQFPNYSSELNVNALLLGDSALYLCASSFQGDTQYFGPGTRLTVL.